Each of the 7 T cell receptor beta chains below was sequenced from the same sample in a study of untreated major depressive disorder. Whole-study findings and limits: Compared with controls, depressed patients showed more TRBV05-01 (Vbeta 5.1) usage in CD4+ T cells.

These receptors have no identified antigens. The assay was immunoSEQ multiplex PCR, and TCRdb's table has in-frame clones only and misses some. This sample has about 25,000 clones, with around 93% found just once. The sequenced sample was CD4+ T cells from PBMCs. The receptors originated from a woman aged 25 to 45 with major depressive disorder.

The V and J genes are TRBV6-5 and TRBJ1-2, with D tentatively TRBD1 (5 bases). This CDR3 region has 13 residues. The germline V gene encodes CDR1 MNHEY and CDR2 SVGAGI. V gave up 4 bases and J gave up 2 bases, with 8 bases separating them. CDR3 nucleotides: TGTGCCAGCAGTTCCGACAGAAACTATGGCTACACCTTC. It codes for CASSSDRNYGYTF.

The chain has TRBV4-1 and TRBJ2-2; tentatively, D is TRBD2 (6 bases). Germline V gene lookup returns CDR1 MGHRA and CDR2 YSYEKL. This CDR3 has 16 amino acids. With 0 bases removed from V and 7 bases from J, the gap between germline ends came to 15 bases. CDR3 coding DNA: TGCGCCAGCAGCCAAGAGGCGGGATCACCAATCGGGGAGCTGTTTTTT. Translation: CASSQEAGSPIGELFF.

V gene TRBV11-2 combines with J gene TRBJ2-7, with TRBD1 identical over 8 bases. The CDR3 is 14 residues long. J was trimmed by 0 bases and V by 4 bases; bases with no gene match: 2. Per the germline V gene, CDR1 is SGHAT and CDR2 is FQNNGV. As DNA, the CDR3 is TGTGCCAGCAGCTCGACAGGGGTCTCCTACGAGCAGTACTTC. This translates into CASSSTGVSYEQYF.

This clone came up a few times. The chain has TRBV18 and TRBJ1-2, with no clear D. Germline V gives CDR1 KGHSH, CDR2 LQKENI. V lost 2 bases and J lost 2, with 3 bases in between. This CDR3 has 12 amino acids. CDR3 bases: TGTGCCAGCTCACCATCGAACTATGGCTACACCTTC. Its translation: CASSPSNYGYTF.

CDR3 amino acids: CATSRGNQETQYF. The CDR3, as DNA: TGTGCCACTTCCAGGGGGAATCAAGAGACCCAGTACTTC. J is TRBJ2-5 and V is TRBV28; 7 bases line up with TRBD1. There are 13 residues in the CDR3. In germline, CDR1 is MDHEN, CDR2 SYDVKM. J lost 2 bases, V lost 10 bases, and 7 bases had no gene match.

The chain uses TRBV5-1 and TRBJ2-3, with a tentative D call TRBD2 (5 bases). The CDR3 sequence is 14 residues long. V lost 0 bases and J lost 2, with 7 bases in between. Germline V gives CDR1 SGHRS, CDR2 YFSETQ. The CDR3 sequence is CASSLGGFTDTQYF. The CDR3 nucleotides read TGCGCCAGCAGCTTGGGAGGGTTCACAGATACGCAGTATTTT.

This chain uses TRBV7-2 with TRBJ1-2; no definite D call. Trimming pared 1 base from V and 2 bases from J, leaving 8 bases between. The CDR3 runs 14 residues. Germline V CDR1 and CDR2: SGHTA, FQGNSA. CDR3 coding DNA: TGTGCCAGCAGCTTAGGGGGTATAAACTATGGCTACACCTTC. This encodes CASSLGGINYGYTF.